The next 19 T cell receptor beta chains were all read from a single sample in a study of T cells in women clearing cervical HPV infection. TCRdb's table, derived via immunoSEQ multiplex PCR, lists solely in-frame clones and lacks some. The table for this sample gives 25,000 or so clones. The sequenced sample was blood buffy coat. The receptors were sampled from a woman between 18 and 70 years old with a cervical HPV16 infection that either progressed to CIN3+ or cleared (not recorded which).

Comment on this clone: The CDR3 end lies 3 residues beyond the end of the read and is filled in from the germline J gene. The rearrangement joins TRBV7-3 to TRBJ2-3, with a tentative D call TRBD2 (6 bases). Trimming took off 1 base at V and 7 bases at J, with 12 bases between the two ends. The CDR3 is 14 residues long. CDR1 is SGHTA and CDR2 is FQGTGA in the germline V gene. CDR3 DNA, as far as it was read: TGTGCCAGCAGCTTAATGGGACTCGAACATACG. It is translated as CASSLMGLEHT. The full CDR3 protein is CASSLMGLEHTQYF.

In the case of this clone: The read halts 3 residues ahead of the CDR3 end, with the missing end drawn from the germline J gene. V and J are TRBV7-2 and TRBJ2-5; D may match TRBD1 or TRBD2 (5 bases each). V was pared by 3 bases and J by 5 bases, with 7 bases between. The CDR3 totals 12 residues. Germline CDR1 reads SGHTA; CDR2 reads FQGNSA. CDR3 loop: CASSFREETQYF. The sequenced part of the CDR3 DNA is TGTGCCAGCAGCTTCAGGGAGGAGACC.

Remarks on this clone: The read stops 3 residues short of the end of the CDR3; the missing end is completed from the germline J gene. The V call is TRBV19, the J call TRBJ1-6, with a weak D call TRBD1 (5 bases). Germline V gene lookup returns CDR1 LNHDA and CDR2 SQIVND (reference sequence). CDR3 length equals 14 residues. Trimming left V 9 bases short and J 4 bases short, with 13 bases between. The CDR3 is CASRQGNYNSPLHF. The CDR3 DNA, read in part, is TGTGCCAGCCGGCAGGGCAATTATAATTCACCC.

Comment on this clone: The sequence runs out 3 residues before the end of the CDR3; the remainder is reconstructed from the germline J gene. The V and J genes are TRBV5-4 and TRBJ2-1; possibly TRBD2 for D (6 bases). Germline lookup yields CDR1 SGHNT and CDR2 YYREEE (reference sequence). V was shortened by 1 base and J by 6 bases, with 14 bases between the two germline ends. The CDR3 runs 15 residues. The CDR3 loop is CASSLTLAQFNEQFF. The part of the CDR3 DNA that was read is TGTGCCAGCAGCTTGACACTAGCTCAATTCAATGAG.

The sequenced CDR3 bases are TGCGCCACTCAGACAGGGATGAACACTGAA. Protein: CATQTGMNTE. In full, the CDR3 reads CATQTGMNTEAFF. The J gene is TRBJ1-1, the V gene TRBV10-2, with 7 positions matching TRBD1. The read comes to an end 3 residues before the CDR3 does, leaving the germline J gene to fill in the end. This CDR3 is 13 amino acids long. Trimming removed 10 bases from V and 0 bases from J; junction bases left unmatched: 5. Germline assignment: CDR1 WSHSY and CDR2 SAAADI.

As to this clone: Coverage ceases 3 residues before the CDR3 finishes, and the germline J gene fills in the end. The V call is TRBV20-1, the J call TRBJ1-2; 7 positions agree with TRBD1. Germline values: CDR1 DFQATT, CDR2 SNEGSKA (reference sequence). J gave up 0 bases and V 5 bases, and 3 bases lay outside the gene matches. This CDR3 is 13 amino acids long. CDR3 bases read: TGCAGTGCTTGGACAGGAGCTAACTATGGC. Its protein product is CSAWTGANYG. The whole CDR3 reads CSAWTGANYGYTF.

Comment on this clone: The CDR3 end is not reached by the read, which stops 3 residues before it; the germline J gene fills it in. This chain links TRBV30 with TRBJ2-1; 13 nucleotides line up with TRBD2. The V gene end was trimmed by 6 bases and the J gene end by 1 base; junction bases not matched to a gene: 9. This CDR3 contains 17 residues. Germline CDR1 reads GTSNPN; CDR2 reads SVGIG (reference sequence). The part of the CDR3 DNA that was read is TGTGCCTGCAGACTAGCGGGGGGTGGGTGGTCCTACAATGAG. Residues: CACRLAGGGWSYNE. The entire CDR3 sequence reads CACRLAGGGWSYNEQFF.

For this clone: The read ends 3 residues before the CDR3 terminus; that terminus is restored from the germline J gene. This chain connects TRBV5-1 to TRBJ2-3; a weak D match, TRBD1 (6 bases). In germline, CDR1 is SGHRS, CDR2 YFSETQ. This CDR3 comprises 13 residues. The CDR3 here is CASRNQGSETQYF. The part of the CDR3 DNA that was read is TGCGCCAGCAGAAATCAGGGGTCGGAGACG. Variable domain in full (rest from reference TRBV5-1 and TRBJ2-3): KAGVTQTPRYLIKTRGQQVTLSCSPISGHRSVSWYQQTPGQGLQFLFEYFSETQRNKGNFPGRFSGRQFSNSRSEMNVSTLELGDSALYLCASRNQGSETQYFGPGTRLTVL.

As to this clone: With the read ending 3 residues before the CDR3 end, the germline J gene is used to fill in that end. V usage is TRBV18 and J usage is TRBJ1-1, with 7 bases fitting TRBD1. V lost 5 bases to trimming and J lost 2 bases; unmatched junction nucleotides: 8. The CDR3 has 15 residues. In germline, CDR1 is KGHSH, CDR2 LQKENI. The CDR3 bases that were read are TGTGCCAGCTCATTACGACAGGGAGAAAACACTGAA. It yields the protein CASSLRQGENTE. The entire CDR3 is CASSLRQGENTEAFF.

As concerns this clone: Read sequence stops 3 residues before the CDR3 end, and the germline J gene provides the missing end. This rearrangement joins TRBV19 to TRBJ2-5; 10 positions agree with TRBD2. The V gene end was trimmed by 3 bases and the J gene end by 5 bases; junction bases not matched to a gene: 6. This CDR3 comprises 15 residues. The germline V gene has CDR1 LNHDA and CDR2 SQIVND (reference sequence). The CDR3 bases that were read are TGTGCCAGTAGTATGGAGCGGGGGGGCCGGGAGACC. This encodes CASSMERGGRET. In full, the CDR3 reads CASSMERGGRETQYF.

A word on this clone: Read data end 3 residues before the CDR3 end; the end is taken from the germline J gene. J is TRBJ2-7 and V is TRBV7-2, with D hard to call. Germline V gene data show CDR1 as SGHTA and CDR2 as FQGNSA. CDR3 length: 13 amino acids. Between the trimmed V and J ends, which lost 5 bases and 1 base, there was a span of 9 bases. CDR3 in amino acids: CASSPTASYEQYF. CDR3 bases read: TGTGCCAGCAGCCCGACTGCATCCTACGAG.

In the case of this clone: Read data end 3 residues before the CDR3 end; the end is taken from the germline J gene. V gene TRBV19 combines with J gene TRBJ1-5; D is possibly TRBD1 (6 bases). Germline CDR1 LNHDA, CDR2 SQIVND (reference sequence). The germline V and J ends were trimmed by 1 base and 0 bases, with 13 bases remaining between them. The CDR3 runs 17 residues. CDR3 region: CASSIVQGRISNQPQHF. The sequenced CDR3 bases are TGTGCCAGTAGTATAGTCCAGGGGAGGATTAGCAATCAGCCC.

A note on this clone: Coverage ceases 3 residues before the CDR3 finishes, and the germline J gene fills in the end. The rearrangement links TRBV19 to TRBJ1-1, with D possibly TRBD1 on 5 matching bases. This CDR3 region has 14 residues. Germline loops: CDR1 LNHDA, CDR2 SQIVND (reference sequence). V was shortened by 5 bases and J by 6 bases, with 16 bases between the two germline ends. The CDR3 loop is CASSWGDLRAEAFF. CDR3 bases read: TGTGCCAGTAGTTGGGGGGATTTGAGGGCTGAA.

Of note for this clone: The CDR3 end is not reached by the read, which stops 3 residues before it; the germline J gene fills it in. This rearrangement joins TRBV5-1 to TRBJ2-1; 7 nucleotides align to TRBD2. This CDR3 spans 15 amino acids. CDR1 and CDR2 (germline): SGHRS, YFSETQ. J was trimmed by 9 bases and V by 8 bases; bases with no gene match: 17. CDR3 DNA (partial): TGCGCCAGTGAGAGGCAGGGAGGGCTCAACGGTGAG. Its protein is CASERQGGLNGE. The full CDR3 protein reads CASERQGGLNGEQFF.

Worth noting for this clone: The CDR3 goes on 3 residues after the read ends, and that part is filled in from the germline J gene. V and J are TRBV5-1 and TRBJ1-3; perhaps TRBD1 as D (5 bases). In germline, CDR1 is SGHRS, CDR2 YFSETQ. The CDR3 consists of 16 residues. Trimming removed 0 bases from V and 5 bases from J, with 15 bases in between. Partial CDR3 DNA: TGCGCCAGCAGCTTGGCGGGGGGTAGCCCTCGAAACACC. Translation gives CASSLAGGSPRNT. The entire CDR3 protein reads CASSLAGGSPRNTIYF.

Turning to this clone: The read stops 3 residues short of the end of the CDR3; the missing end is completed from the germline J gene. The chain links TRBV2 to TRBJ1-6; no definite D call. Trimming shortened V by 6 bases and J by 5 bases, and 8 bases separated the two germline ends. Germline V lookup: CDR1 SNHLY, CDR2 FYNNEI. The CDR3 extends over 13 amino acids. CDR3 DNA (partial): TGTGCCAGCAGACGGCAGGATAATTCACCC. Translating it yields CASRRQDNSP. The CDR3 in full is CASRRQDNSPLHF. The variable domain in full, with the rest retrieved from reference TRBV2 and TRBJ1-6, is EPEVTQTPSHQVTQMGQEVILRCVPISNHLYFYWYRQILGQKVEFLVSFYNNEISEKSEIFDDQFSVERPDGSNFTLKIRSTKLEDSAMYFCASRRQDNSPLHFGNGTRLTVT.

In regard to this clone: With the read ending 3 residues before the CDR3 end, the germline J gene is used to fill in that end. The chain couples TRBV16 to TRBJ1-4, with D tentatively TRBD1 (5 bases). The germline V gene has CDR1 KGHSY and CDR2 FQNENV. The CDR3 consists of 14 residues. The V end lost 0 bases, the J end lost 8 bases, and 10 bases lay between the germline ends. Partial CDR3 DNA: TGTGCCAGCAGCCAATCCCGGGGGAAGGAAAAA. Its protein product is CASSQSRGKEK. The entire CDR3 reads CASSQSRGKEKLFF.

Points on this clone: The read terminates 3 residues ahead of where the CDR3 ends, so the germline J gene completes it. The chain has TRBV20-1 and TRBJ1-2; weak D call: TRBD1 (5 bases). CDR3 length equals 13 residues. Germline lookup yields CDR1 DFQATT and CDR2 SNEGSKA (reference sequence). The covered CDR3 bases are TGCAGTGCTAGAGATGGCAGGGAAGACGGC. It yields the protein CSARDGREDG. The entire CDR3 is CSARDGREDGYTF.

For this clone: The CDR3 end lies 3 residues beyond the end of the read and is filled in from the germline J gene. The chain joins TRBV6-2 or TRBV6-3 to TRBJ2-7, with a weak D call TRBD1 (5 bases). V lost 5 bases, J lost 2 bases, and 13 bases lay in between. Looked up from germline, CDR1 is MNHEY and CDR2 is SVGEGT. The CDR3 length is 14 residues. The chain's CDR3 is CASSLGGRAYEQYF. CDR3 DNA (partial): TGTGCCAGCAGTCTTGGCGGCAGGGCCTACGAG.